A few counts support the clone carrying this T cell receptor beta chain. Its antigen remains unidentified. The source of the sample is a study of vaccination and CD4 T cells after COVID-19. Looking at the study overall: Post-vaccination specimens were collected at a median of about 70 days following dose two (range 14 to 241). The cells in question were stimulated using overlapping spike peptides derived from SARS-CoV-2, HCoV-NL63, HCoV-OC43 and HCoV-229E.

CDR3 length: 17 amino acids. The germline V gene encodes CDR1 MNHNS and CDR2 SASEGT. V lost 6 bases, J lost 4 bases, and 15 bases stayed unmatched. Noted treatment: approximately 9-day PBMC culture with coronavirus spike peptide pools or control peptides (ViraFEST assay). Whole-study findings and limits: The rise in median SARS-CoV-2-reactive clonotypes, from roughly 22 to 38, was not significant. Detection of a median about 86% of reactive clones in convalescent patients was confined to the period after vaccination.

The study sequenced cultured CD4+ T cell DNA using the Oncomine TCR Beta short-read assay. TCRdb independently ran MiXCR on the PCR reads; one entry per CDR3 protein. The data hold about 20,000 distinct CDR3 sequences, with roughly three fifths observed a single time. Source material: CD4+ T cells from blood, cultured in vitro. The rearrangement joins TRBV6-1 to TRBJ1-1, with TRBD1 identical over 9 bases. The clonotype originates from a human donor who had recovered from COVID-19. DNA of the CDR3: TGTGCCAGCAGGCCGACAGGGGGACGGGACTGGGTCACTGAAGCTTTCTTT. This codes for CASRPTGGRDWVTEAFF.